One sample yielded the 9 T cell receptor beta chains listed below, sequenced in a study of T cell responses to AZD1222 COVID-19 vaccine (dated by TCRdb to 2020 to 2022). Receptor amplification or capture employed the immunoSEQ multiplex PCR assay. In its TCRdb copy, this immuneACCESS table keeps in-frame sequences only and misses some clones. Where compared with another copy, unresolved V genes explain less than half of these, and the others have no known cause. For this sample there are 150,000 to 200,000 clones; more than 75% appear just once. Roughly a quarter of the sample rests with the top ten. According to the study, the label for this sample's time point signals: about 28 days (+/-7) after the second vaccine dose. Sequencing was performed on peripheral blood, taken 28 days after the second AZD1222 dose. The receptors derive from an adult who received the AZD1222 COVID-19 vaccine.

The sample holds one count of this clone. CDR3 sequence (DNA): TGTGCCAGCAGCTTAGGGACTAGCGGGAACCACGAGCAGTACTTC. Translation gives CASSLGTSGNHEQYF. The chain is built from TRBV11-2 and TRBJ2-7, with 12 bases fitting TRBD2. Losses at the gene ends were 1 base for V and 5 bases for J; bases not matched to a gene: 3. Germline V gives CDR1 SGHAT, CDR2 FQNNGV. The CDR3 runs 15 residues. Filled out from reference TRBV11-2 and TRBJ2-7, the complete variable domain reads EAGVAQSPRYKIIEKRQSVAFWCNPISGHATLYWYQQILGQGPKLLIQFQNNGVVDDSQLPKDRFSAERLKGVDSTLKIQPAKLEDSAVYLCASSLGTSGNHEQYFGPGTRLTVT.

Here the CDR3 reads CASDGSSGRTDTQYF. The CDR3 DNA reads TGTGCCAGCGATGGGTCTAGCGGGAGAACAGATACGCAGTATTTT. The chain joins TRBV11-2 to TRBJ2-3; TRBD2 agrees at 10 bases. Looked up from germline, CDR1 is SGHAT and CDR2 is FQNNGV. The CDR3 totals 15 residues. V gave up 8 bases and J gave up 3 bases; unmatched junction bases: 8.

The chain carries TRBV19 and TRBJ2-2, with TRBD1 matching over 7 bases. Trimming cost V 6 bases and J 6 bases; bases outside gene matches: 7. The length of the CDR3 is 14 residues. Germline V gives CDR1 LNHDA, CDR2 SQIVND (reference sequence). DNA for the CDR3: TGTGCCAGTAGGGTTCAACAGGGGTCCGGGGAGCTGTTTTTT. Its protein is CASRVQQGSGELFF.

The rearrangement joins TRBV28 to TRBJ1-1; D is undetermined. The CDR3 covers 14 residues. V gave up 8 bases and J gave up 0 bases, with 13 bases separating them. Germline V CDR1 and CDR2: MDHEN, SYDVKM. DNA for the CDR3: TGTGCCAGCTGGTCCGCGGCTCTGAACACTGAAGCTTTCTTT. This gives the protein CASWSAALNTEAFF. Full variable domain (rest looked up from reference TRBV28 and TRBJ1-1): DVKVTQSSRYLVKRTGEKVFLECVQDMDHENMFWYRQDPGLGLRLIYFSYDVKMKEKGDIPEGYSVSREKKERFSLILESASTNQTSMYLCASWSAALNTEAFFGQGTRLTVV.

This chain's CDR3 is CSVVSDRAQREQYF. The CDR3 nucleotides are TGCAGCGTTGTCTCAGACAGGGCCCAGCGGGAGCAGTACTTC. This chain connects TRBV29-1 to TRBJ2-7, with TRBD1 identical over 7 bases. Germline-derived CDR1 and CDR2 are SQVTM and ANQGSEA. This CDR3 region has 14 residues. The V and J ends lost 4 bases and 7 bases, in that order; junction bases with no gene match: 13.

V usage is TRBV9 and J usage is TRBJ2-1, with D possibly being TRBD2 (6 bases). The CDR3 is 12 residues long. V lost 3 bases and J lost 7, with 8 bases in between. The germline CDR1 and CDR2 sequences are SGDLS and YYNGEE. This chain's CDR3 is CASSGLANEQFF. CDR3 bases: TGTGCCAGCAGCGGCCTAGCGAATGAGCAGTTCTTC.

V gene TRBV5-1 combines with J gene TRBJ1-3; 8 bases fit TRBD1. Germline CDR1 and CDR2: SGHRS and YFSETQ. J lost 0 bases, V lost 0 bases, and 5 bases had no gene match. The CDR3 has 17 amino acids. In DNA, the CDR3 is TGCGCCAGCAGCTTGGATGGGACAGGACGCTCTGGAAACACCATATATTTT. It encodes CASSLDGTGRSGNTIYF. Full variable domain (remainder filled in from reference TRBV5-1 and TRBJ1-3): KAGVTQTPRYLIKTRGQQVTLSCSPISGHRSVSWYQQTPGQGLQFLFEYFSETQRNKGNFPGRFSGRQFSNSRSEMNVSTLELGDSALYLCASSLDGTGRSGNTIYFGEGSWLTVV.

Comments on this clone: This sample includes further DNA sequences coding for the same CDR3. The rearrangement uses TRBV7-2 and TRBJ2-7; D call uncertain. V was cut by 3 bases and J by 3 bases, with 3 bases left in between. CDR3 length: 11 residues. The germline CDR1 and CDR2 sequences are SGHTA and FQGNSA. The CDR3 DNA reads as TGTGCCAGCAGCTTGCGCTACGAGCAGTACTTC. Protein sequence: CASSLRYEQYF.

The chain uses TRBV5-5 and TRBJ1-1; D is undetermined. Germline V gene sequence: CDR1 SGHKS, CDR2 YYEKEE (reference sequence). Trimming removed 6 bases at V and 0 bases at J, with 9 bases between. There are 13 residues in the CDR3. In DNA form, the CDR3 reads TGTGCCAGCATGTTAGGTCTGAACACTGAAGCTTTCTTT. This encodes CASMLGLNTEAFF. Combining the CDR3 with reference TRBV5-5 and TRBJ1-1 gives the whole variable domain DAGVTQSPTHLIKTRGQQVTLRCSPISGHKSVSWYQQVLGQGPQFIFQYYEKEERGRGNFPDRFSARQFPNYSSELNVNALLLGDSALYLCASMLGLNTEAFFGQGTRLTVV.